The 2 T cell receptor beta chains listed next were all sequenced from one sample in a study of blood T cell repertoires in COVID-19. Clones were sequenced by immunoSEQ multiplex PCR, and TCRdb holds only the in-frame ones, with some missing. Here the sample spans about 97,000 clones, approximately 87% being singletons. Sequencing used peripheral blood. These receptors originate from a human donor in a cohort sampled during active COVID-19.

The chain joins TRBV7-2 to TRBJ2-3, with 8 bases lining up with TRBD2. The germline V gene has CDR1 SGHTA and CDR2 FQGNSA. V lost 3 bases and J lost 0; bases outside the gene matches: 8. The CDR3 extends over 17 amino acids. CDR3 nucleotide sequence: TGTGCCAGCAGCTTGGGACTAGGAGCAATAAGCACAGATACGCAGTATTTT. Residues: CASSLGLGAISTDTQYF.

The genes are TRBV27 and TRBJ2-7, with 11 bases aligning to TRBD2. The CDR3 runs 16 residues. After removal of 7 bases from V and 2 bases from J, the junction contained 10 bases not matched to a gene. Germline V gene lookup returns CDR1 MNHEY and CDR2 SMNVEV (reference sequence). In DNA form, the CDR3 reads TGTGCCAGCAAAACTAGCGGGGGTACCTTTACCTACGAGCAGTACTTC. It specifies CASKTSGGTFTYEQYF.